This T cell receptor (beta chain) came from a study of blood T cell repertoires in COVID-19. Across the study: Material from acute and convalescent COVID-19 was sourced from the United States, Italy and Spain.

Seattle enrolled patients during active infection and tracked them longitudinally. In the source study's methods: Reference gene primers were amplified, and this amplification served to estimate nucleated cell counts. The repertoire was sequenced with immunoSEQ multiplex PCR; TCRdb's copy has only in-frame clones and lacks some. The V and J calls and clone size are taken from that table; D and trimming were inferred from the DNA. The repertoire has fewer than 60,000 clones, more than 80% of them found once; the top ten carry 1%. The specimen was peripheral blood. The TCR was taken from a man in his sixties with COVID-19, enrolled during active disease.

CDR3 in amino acids: CASSLGQFYGYTF. As DNA, the CDR3 is TGTGCCAGCAGTTTAGGACAGTTCTATGGCTACACCTTC. This chain uses TRBV12-3 or TRBV12-4 with TRBJ1-2; TRBD1 is a possible D gene (5 bases). This CDR3 is 13 amino acids long. Trimming left V 1 base short and J 4 bases short, with 7 bases between.